This T cell receptor (beta chain) was recorded in a study of cytomegalovirus exposure and HLA in healthy donors. CDR1 and CDR2 (germline): SGHTA, FQGNSA. The V segment lost 4 bases and the J segment 0 bases; nucleotides outside the gene matches: 7. The CDR3 is 17 residues long. About this clone itself: Its matching antigen is unknown.

Notes on the study in general: Roughly uniform sequencing depth across donors was assumed, possibly incorrectly. A later analysis reportedly found fewer N-insertions in an Asian-associated ancestry cluster than the approximately 700-donor mean. Researchers catalogued approximately 170 TCR beta chains as cytomegalovirus-associated.

Unrecorded immune exposures were likely, despite nominal health at sampling. 60 Vbeta and 13 Jbeta primers were used in PCR. The table came from immunoSEQ multiplex PCR; TCRdb's copy has only in-frame clones and leaves some out. Found here are 150,000 to 200,000 clones, around three quarters of them singletons; the top ten hold roughly 6.6%. The TCR was taken from a middle-aged man in good health and CMV-seropositive. The sample comprised PBMCs. This chain connects TRBV7-2 to TRBJ1-5; TRBD1 matches 9 bases. CDR3 sequence: CASSSNGQGYSNQPQHF. The DNA of the CDR3 is TGTGCCAGCAGCTCCAACGGACAGGGGTATAGCAATCAGCCCCAGCATTTT.